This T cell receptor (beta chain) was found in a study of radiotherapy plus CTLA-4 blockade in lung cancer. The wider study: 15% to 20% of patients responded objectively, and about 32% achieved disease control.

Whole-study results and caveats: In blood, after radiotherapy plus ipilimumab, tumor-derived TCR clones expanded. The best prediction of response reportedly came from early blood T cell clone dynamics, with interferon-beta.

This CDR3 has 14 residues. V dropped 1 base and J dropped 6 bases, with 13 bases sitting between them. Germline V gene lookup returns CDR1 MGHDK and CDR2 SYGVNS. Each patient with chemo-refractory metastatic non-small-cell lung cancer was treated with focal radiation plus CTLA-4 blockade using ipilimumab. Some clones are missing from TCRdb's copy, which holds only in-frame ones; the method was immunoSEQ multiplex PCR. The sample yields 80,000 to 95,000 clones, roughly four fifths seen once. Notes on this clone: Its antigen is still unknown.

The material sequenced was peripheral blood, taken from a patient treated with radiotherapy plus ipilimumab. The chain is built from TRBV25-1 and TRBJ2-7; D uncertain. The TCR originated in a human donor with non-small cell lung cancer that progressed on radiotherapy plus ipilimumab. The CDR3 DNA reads TGTGCCAGCAGTGAATTTATCCAGTCGGGCGAGCAGTACTTC. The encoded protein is CASSEFIQSGEQYF.